This is a list of T cell receptor beta chains from one sample in a study of cytomegalovirus exposure and HLA in healthy donors. Clones were read by immunoSEQ multiplex PCR, and TCRdb kept only the in-frame ones, dropping some. The sample table sets out around 210,000 clones. Sequencing was done on a sample of PBMCs. All receptors come from a woman aged 25 to 39 in good health and CMV-seropositive. CDR3s include the opening cysteine and the closing phenylalanine or tryptophan. D genes are given only for firm matches.

TRBJ2-1 | TRBV15 | - | CATSRGGGTEQFF | TGTGCCACCAGCAGAGGAGGCGGGACTGAGCAGTTCTTC
TRBJ2-2 | TRBV6-5 | TRBD2 | CASSYVAGGPSGELFF | TGTGCCAGCAGTTACGTAGCGGGAGGGCCGAGCGGGGAGCTGTTTTTT
TRBJ2-7 | TRBV27 | TRBD2 | CASSFAGARYEQYF | TGTGCCAGCAGTTTTGCGGGAGCTCGCTACGAGCAGTACTTC
TRBJ2-7 | TRBV13 | TRBD1 | CASSLDPGQGAPFEQYF | TGTGCCAGCAGCTTAGATCCCGGACAGGGGGCGCCGTTCGAGCAGTACTTC
TRBJ2-6 | TRBV7-2 | - | CASTHRERNRWANVLTF | TGTGCCAGCACCCACAGGGAACGAAACCGGTGGGCCAACGTCCTGACTTTC
TRBJ1-5 | TRBV5-1 | - | CASSLSDQPQHF | TGCGCCAGCAGCTTGTCCGATCAGCCCCAGCATTTT
TRBJ2-3 | TRBV6-1 | TRBD1 | CASSEVGQVLPDTQYF | TGTGCCAGCAGTGAAGTGGGACAGGTTCTCCCAGATACGCAGTATTTT
TRBJ1-6 | TRBV19 | - | CASSIPRMTPLHF | TGTGCCAGTAGTATCCCCAGGATGACACCCCTCCACTTT
TRBJ1-1 | TRBV7-2 | - | CASSLQIEAFF | TGTGCCAGCAGCTTGCAGATTGAAGCTTTCTTT
TRBJ2-2 | TRBV28 | - | CASSFLSGTGELFF | TGTGCCAGCAGTTTCCTCAGCGGAACCGGGGAGCTGTTTTTT
TRBJ2-1 | TRBV5-4 | TRBD1 | CASSPGQTSYNEQFF | TGTGCCAGCAGCCCGGGACAGACCTCCTACAATGAGCAGTTCTTC
TRBJ2-1 | TRBV27 | TRBD2 | CASSLFGGRFNNEQFF | TGTGCCAGCAGTTTATTTGGCGGGAGGTTCAACAATGAGCAGTTCTTC
TRBJ1-5 | TRBV28 | TRBD1 | CASSLPRGQGNQPQHF | TGTGCCAGCAGTTTACCTAGAGGACAGGGGAATCAGCCCCAGCATTTT
TRBJ2-7 | TRBV7-8 | - | CASSQTLDYEQYF | TGTGCCAGCAGCCAGACTCTGGACTACGAGCAGTACTTC
TRBJ1-5 | TRBV18 | - | CASSPLGTSNQPQHF | TGTGCCAGCTCACCACTGGGGACAAGCAATCAGCCCCAGCATTTT